This T cell receptor (beta chain) was obtained from a study of identical twins (dated by TCRdb to about 2016). Turning to the overall study: TCR alpha and beta repertoires from monozygotic twins, unrelated adults of various ages and cord blood were deep-sequenced to test whether fetal clonotypes persist. To rule out contamination, the twin experiments were replicated at different times with different library preparation protocols. Study-wide findings and limitations: Fewer insertions were carried by abundant cord blood beta clonotypes, a similar but weaker trend appeared in young adult naive repertoires, and no such trend appeared in memory repertoires. Because the same donors could not be followed over many years, conclusions were based on cross-sectional statistical analysis. Invariant T cells such as MAIT and iNKT could partly confound zero-insertion analyses, though diverse VJ usage argued against this for most clonotypes. In monozygotic twins, recombination models systematically underestimated out-of-frame TCR alpha sharing, but the models matched the sharing seen between unrelated individuals. A weaker excess of twin sharing was found in beta out-of-frame sequences because the signal-to-noise ratio was lowered by fewer shared sequences. Compared with coincidental sharing between unrelated individuals, an excess of low generation-probability sequences was observed among out-of-frame TCR alpha sequences shared between twins.

The CDR3 runs 14 amino acids, cysteine and phenylalanine included. The CDR3 DNA has 42 bases and is translated from base 1. Reading the germline V gene gives CDR1 MDHEN and CDR2 SYDVKM. For this chain, trimming is 7 bases at the V end and 4 bases at the J end, and the number of junction bases without a gene match is 4. Every donor was a healthy Caucasian. The twin cohort consisted of three pairs of female monozygotic twins, all aged roughly 18 to 29 years. Miltenyi CD45RO+ enrichment and human naive T-cell isolation kits were used to isolate memory (CD45RO+) and naive T cells from PBMC. A word on this clonotype: The target of this receptor is not known. Base qualities are not at hand, and no much larger clone is one base apart.

The library came from 5' RACE. Sequencing was carried out with an Illumina HiSeq 2000. A universal primer binding site was added through template switching, and the final cDNA carried a unique molecular identifier so that TCR cDNA molecules could be counted accurately. First-strand cDNA for TCR alpha and beta chains was synthesized from specific primers in the conserved constant-segment region. To control for contamination, each cDNA library was double barcoded with a SMART-Mk sample barcode plus Illumina barcodes. TruSeq adapter sequences along with Illumina sample barcodes were introduced in two successive PCR steps. The Illumina HiSeq platform was used with custom primers to sequence TCR alpha and beta cDNA libraries. As for the authors' bioinformatics: MiGEC was used to process raw reads and extract unique molecular identifiers, and MiXCR was used to find CDR3 positions. Recombination models were inferred per individual with the repgenHMM and IGoR tools using an EM algorithm. The analysis of shared clonotypes was done with the tcR package in R, with sharing normalized by the product of cloneset sizes. To study raw recombination free of thymic and clonal selection effects, out-of-frame nonproductive sequences were analyzed. The public reads were run again by TCRdb, first through fastp at Q25 and then through MiXCR, and only productive beta chains were kept. A single entry per CDR3 protein holds the most common genes and DNA from its merged rows. TCRdb, rather than the study authors, made the V and J calls. Present in this sample are around 300,000 distinct CDR3 sequences, less than 9% of which were seen just once. The ten largest clones take up around 2.1% of the sample.

This sample was shared with a second study, whose subject was yellow fever vaccine responses in identical twins. As the second publication notes: The T cell response to vaccination in identical twins was reported by the authors to appear partly convergent and partly personalized. In the study, vaccine-responding T cell clones were precisely tracked in identical twins.

The sample was memory (CD45RO+) T cells sorted from blood. The sample's cell subset or site label is to be understood as: CD45RO+ enriched T cells. The V and J segments used are TRBV28 and TRBJ2-6; TRBD2 fits 7 bases in the junction. This TCR came from a woman aged 18-29 years in good health. The sequenced DNA is TGTGCCAGCACTACCGGGGGGGGGGCCAACGTCCTGACTTTC. Its protein product is CASTTGGGANVLTF. Joined to the reference TRBV28 and TRBJ2-6 proteins, this CDR3 gives the full variable domain: DVKVTQSSRYLVKRTGEKVFLECVQDMDHENMFWYRQDPGLGLRLIYFSYDVKMKEKGDIPEGYSVSREKKERFSLILESASTNQTSMYLCASTTGGGANVLTFGAGSRLTVL.